This T cell receptor (beta chain) was retrieved from a study of blood T cell repertoires in COVID-19. CDR3 length: 11 residues. V gave up 5 bases and J gave up 4 bases, with 6 bases separating them. CDR1 and CDR2 (germline): KGHSH, LQKENI. TCRdb keeps only in-frame clones here, not all; method: immunoSEQ multiplex PCR. The sample contains about 76,000 clones, 65% to 90% of which appear only once. The sequence was obtained from a man over 45 with COVID-19, enrolled during active disease. The sequenced sample consisted of peripheral blood. The chain carries TRBV18 and TRBJ2-7; D is undetermined. In DNA, the CDR3 is TGTGCCAGCTCAGACTCATACGAGCAGTACTTC. Protein: CASSDSYEQYF. Full variable domain (missing parts from reference TRBV18 and TRBJ2-7): NAGVMQNPRHLVRRRGQEARLRCSPMKGHSHVYWYRQLPEEGLKFMVYLQKENIIDESGMPKERFSAEFPKEGPSILRIQQVVRGDSAAYFCASSDSYEQYFGPGTRLTVT.